This T cell receptor (beta chain) comes out of a study of graft-versus-host responses after intestinal transplantation. TCRdb's table, derived via immunoSEQ multiplex PCR, lists solely in-frame clones and lacks some. The sample consists of about 69,000 clones, more than 90% of them appearing once. The CDR3 is 14 residues long. The V gene's germline CDR1 is SGHAT and CDR2 FQDESV (reference sequence). The germline V and J ends were trimmed by 4 bases and 2 bases, with 11 bases remaining between them. The input for sequencing was bone marrow, taken around 730 days after intestinal transplantation. The receptor was derived from a human patient who received an intestinal transplant, so some T cells may come from the graft donor. The gene calls are TRBV11-1 and TRBJ2-5; the D gene is possibly TRBD1 (5 bases). CDR3 nucleotides: TGTGCCAGCAGCTACCTAAAGGGGCAAGAGACCCAGTACTTC. This gives the protein CASSYLKGQETQYF.